This T cell receptor beta chain appears in the sequencing data of a study of technical replicates of blood from a few donors (dated by TCRdb to 2015 to 2018). This clone was detected once. Its target antigen remains unknown. No qualities accompany the bases; no much larger clone lies one base away. The library was obtained by the immunoSEQ multiplex PCR assay. The table comes from immuneACCESS by way of TCRdb, which keeps in-frame sequences with V and J called. Part of the clones is missing from these tables; in studies checked, under half for an unresolved V gene and the rest for unknown reasons. The sample contains 65,000 to 80,000 clones, 96% of them found a single time. Roughly 0.35% of the sample belongs to the ten largest clones. V has 5 bases trimmed and J has 7 bases trimmed; junction bases matching no gene number 3. The germline V gene encodes CDR1 MRHNA and CDR2 SNTAGT. Measured from the cysteine to the phenylalanine, the CDR3 is 12 residues long. Only the CDR3 DNA stays, 36 bases, in frame from base 1.

The clonotype originates from a human donor in good health. The sequenced sample consisted of T cells isolated from PBMCs. Here the chain combines TRBV6-4 and TRBJ2-3, with 7 central nucleotides matching TRBD1. The DNA sequence is as follows: TGTGCCAGCAGTTACAGGGGAAATACGCAGTATTTT. Translation gives CASSYRGNTQYF.